The 14 T cell receptor beta chains in this list originate from one sample, sequenced in a study of cytomegalovirus exposure and HLA in healthy donors. The PCR had 60 Vbeta and 13 Jbeta primers. TCRdb's table, derived via immunoSEQ multiplex PCR, lists solely in-frame clones and lacks some. Altogether around 110,000 clones are present, over 55% being singletons, with the ten largest covering 2.5% to 3.5%. Sequences were obtained from PBMCs. The source of these receptors is a female donor in good health and CMV-seronegative.

In this sample, this clone turned up once. The V gene is TRBV28, the J gene TRBJ2-7; TRBD1 matches at 7 bases. The germline V gene encodes CDR1 MDHEN and CDR2 SYDVKM. V was clipped by 6 bases and J by 0 bases; unmatched bases: 8. The CDR3 is made up of 15 amino acids. The CDR3 sequence: CASSRTGVGSYEQYF. The CDR3, as DNA: TGTGCCAGCAGCCGAACAGGGGTCGGCTCCTACGAGCAGTACTTC. The whole variable domain, filled in from reference TRBV28 and TRBJ2-7, reads DVKVTQSSRYLVKRTGEKVFLECVQDMDHENMFWYRQDPGLGLRLIYFSYDVKMKEKGDIPEGYSVSREKKERFSLILESASTNQTSMYLCASSRTGVGSYEQYFGPGTRLTVT.

This clone was detected ten times or more. The J gene is TRBJ1-1, the V gene TRBV28; D gene ambiguous. The germline V gene has CDR1 MDHEN and CDR2 SYDVKM. V lost 7 bases and J 7 bases, leaving 16 bases between the germline ends. CDR3 length: 13 amino acids. The CDR3 is CASTRQPSNEAFF. The DNA for the CDR3 is TGTGCCAGCACGAGGCAGCCGAGCAATGAAGCTTTCTTT.

The V call is TRBV7-3, the J call TRBJ2-3, with 8 bases fitting TRBD1. The ends lost 5 bases at V and 4 bases at J; junction bases unmatched: 5. The germline V gene has CDR1 SGHTA and CDR2 FQGTGA. CDR3 length equals 14 residues. In nucleotides, the CDR3 is TGTGCCAGCAGCCGGACAGGGTTCTCAGATACGCAGTATTTT. This gives the protein CASSRTGFSDTQYF.

This clone was detected a few times. The gene calls are TRBV6-6 and TRBJ1-5; 8 nucleotides agree with TRBD1. This CDR3 is built from 16 residues. Germline CDR1 MNHNY, CDR2 SVGAGI (reference sequence). V trimming: 6 bases; J trimming: 2 bases; junction bases outside the gene matches: 9. CDR3 bases: TGTGCCAGCAGGCCTACCTCGGGACAGGGCAATCAGCCCCAGCATTTT. It is translated as CASRPTSGQGNQPQHF.

The genes are TRBV18 and TRBJ2-1; D is possibly TRBD2 (6 bases). There are 17 residues in the CDR3. The V gene lost 1 base and the J gene lost 2 bases, with 15 bases spanning the gap. Germline V lookup: CDR1 KGHSH, CDR2 LQKENI. The CDR3 here is CASSPLGGGLTYNEQFF. CDR3 nucleotides: TGTGCCAGCTCACCACTGGGGGGAGGCCTTACCTACAATGAGCAGTTCTTC. Variable domain in full (rest from reference TRBV18 and TRBJ2-1): NAGVMQNPRHLVRRRGQEARLRCSPMKGHSHVYWYRQLPEEGLKFMVYLQKENIIDESGMPKERFSAEFPKEGPSILRIQQVVRGDSAAYFCASSPLGGGLTYNEQFFGPGTRLTVL.

The chain uses TRBV21-1 and TRBJ2-7; the table's TRBD2 call for D was not verified on the DNA. TRBV21-1 is tagged as a pseudogene. The CDR3 length is 16 residues. CDR3: CASTVADVLLGYEQYF. DNA of the CDR3: TGTGCCAGCACCGTAGCGGACGTCCTATTAGGCTACGAGCAGTACTTC.

The rearrangement joins TRBV7-9 to TRBJ2-5, with D possibly being TRBD2 (7 bases). The V and J ends lost 4 bases and 5 bases respectively, with 17 bases between them. CDR1 and CDR2 (germline): SEHNR, FQNEAQ (reference sequence). This CDR3 is built from 15 residues. The CDR3 sequence: CASSSQGLPEETQYF. The CDR3 coding sequence is TGTGCCAGCAGCTCACAGGGACTACCAGAGGAGACCCAGTACTTC.

This clone has a single count. The J gene is TRBJ2-7, the V gene TRBV30; 7 bases align to TRBD1. Germline V gives CDR1 GTSNPN, CDR2 SVGIG (reference sequence). The junction had 6 bases not matched to a gene; V was cut back by 1 base and J by 3 bases. CDR3 length equals 14 residues. The CDR3 DNA is TGTGCCTGGAGTGCCCGGGACAGCCACTACGAGCAGTACTTC. Protein product: CAWSARDSHYEQYF.

This clone was counted once. The chain employs TRBV5-1 and TRBJ1-5; D is perhaps TRBD1 (5 bases). In germline, CDR1 is SGHRS, CDR2 YFSETQ. V gave up 1 base and J gave up 4 bases, with 12 bases separating them. The CDR3 length is 15 residues. The CDR3 loop is CASSLFGGSNQPQHF. As DNA, the CDR3 is TGCGCCAGCAGCTTGTTTGGGGGGTCGAATCAGCCCCAGCATTTT.

The chain joins TRBV2 to TRBJ2-3, with TRBD1 identical over 7 bases. Germline V gives CDR1 SNHLY, CDR2 FYNNEI. V dropped 5 bases and J dropped 5; count of bases not matched to a gene: 1. The CDR3 extends over 12 amino acids. Here the CDR3 reads CASSTGEDTQYF. The CDR3 DNA reads as TGTGCCAGCAGTACAGGGGAAGATACGCAGTATTTT. The variable domain in full, completed from reference TRBV2 and TRBJ2-3, reads EPEVTQTPSHQVTQMGQEVILRCVPISNHLYFYWYRQILGQKVEFLVSFYNNEISEKSEIFDDQFSVERPDGSNFTLKIRSTKLEDSAMYFCASSTGEDTQYFGPGTRLTVL.

This clone came up a few times. V gene TRBV28 combines with J gene TRBJ2-7; 8 bases align to TRBD1. CDR1 is MDHEN and CDR2 is SYDVKM in the germline V gene. V trimming: 6 bases; J trimming: 1 base; junction bases outside the gene matches: 5. The CDR3 loop spans 14 amino acids. The CDR3 here is CASSTGTGSYEQYF. CDR3 DNA sequence: TGTGCCAGCAGCACCGGGACAGGATCCTACGAGCAGTACTTC.

This chain connects TRBV6-4 to TRBJ1-1; 9 bases agree with TRBD1. The CDR3 runs to 13 residues. Germline-derived CDR1 and CDR2 are MRHNA and SNTAGT. V trimming: 8 bases; J trimming: 4 bases; junction bases outside the gene matches: 5. CDR3 loop: CASRDRDGTEAFF. As DNA, the CDR3 is TGTGCCAGCCGGGACAGGGATGGCACTGAAGCTTTCTTT.

The chain is built from TRBV7-8 and TRBJ2-5, with D perhaps TRBD2 (6 bases). Gene TRBJ2-7 matches the end of the DNA better, so the J call may be wrong. Germline CDR1 SGHVS, CDR2 FQNEAQ. The CDR3 runs to 14 residues. This chain's CDR3 is CASSLAEGRYEQYF. The CDR3 DNA follows: TGTGCCAGCAGCTTAGCGGAGGGGAGGTACGAGCAGTACTTC.

This chain connects TRBV5-1 to TRBJ2-5; 8 bases match TRBD2. J gave up 5 bases and V 1 base, and 7 bases lay outside the gene matches. Per the germline V gene, CDR1 is SGHRS and CDR2 is YFSETQ. This CDR3 spans 15 amino acids. The CDR3 reads CASSLRSGSVETQYF. The CDR3 DNA reads as TGCGCCAGCAGCTTGAGGAGCGGGAGTGTGGAGACCCAGTACTTC.